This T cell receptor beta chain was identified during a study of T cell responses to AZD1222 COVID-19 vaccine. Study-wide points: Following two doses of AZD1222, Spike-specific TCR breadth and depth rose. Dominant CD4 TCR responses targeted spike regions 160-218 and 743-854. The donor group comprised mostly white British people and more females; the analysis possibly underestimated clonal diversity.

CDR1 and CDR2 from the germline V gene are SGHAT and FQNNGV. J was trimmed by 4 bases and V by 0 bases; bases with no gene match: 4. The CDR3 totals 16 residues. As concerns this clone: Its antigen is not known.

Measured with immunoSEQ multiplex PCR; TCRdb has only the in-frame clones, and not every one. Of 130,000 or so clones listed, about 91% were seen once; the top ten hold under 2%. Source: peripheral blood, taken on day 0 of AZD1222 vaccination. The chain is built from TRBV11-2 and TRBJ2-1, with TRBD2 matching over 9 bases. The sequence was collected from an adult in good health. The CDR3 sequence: CASSLEWRGGYNEQFF. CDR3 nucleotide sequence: TGTGCCAGCAGCTTAGAGTGGCGGGGGGGGTACAATGAGCAGTTCTTC.